Listed below are T cell receptor beta chains from one sample, sequenced in a study of identifying expanded T cells in peripheral blood. Profiling relied on immunoSEQ multiplex PCR, and the TCRdb table lists in-frame clones only, not all of them. The data show about 84,000 clones, about 90% seen once. The sequencing input was blood. The receptors were gathered from a person aged 18-69 years in good health. The CDR3 runs from the conserved cysteine through the conserved F or W. The D gene is left open where the match is weak. Rows give clone size only sometimes, using once, few, many, or a class for an expanded clone.

D: .; size: once; J: TRBJ1-1; V: TRBV6-5; DNA: TGTGCCAGCAGTTACAGGCAGGGGATGAACACTGAAGCTTTCTTT; CDR3: CASSYRQGMNTEAFF
D: .; size: .; J: TRBJ1-1; V: TRBV7-9; DNA: TGTGCCAGCAGCCCAACCAGGGTGAACACTGAAGCTTTCTTT; CDR3: CASSPTRVNTEAFF
D: .; size: few; J: TRBJ1-1; V: TRBV14; DNA: TGTGCCAGCAGCCAAGGGTGGAGTAGTACTGAAGCTTTCTTT; CDR3: CASSQGWSSTEAFF
D: TRBD1; size: .; J: TRBJ2-7; V: TRBV5-6; DNA: TGTGCCAGCAGCATGGAACAGGGGCTCTACGAGCAGTACTTC; CDR3: CASSMEQGLYEQYF
D: .; size: .; J: TRBJ1-1; V: TRBV7-2; DNA: TGTGCCAGCAGGGTGCGGCTGAACACTGAAGCTTTCTTT; CDR3: CASRVRLNTEAFF
D: .; size: .; J: TRBJ1-5; V: TRBV28; DNA: TGTGCCAGCAGTTTAGGCAGCTATAGCAATCAGCCCCAGCATTTT; CDR3: CASSLGSYSNQPQHF
D: .; size: .; J: TRBJ2-6; V: TRBV13; DNA: TGTGCCAGCAGCTTGGGGGTGTCTGGGGCCAACGTCCTGACTTTC; CDR3: CASSLGVSGANVLTF
D: .; size: few; J: TRBJ1-6; V: TRBV30; DNA: TGTGCCTGGAGTTCTGGACCTACTTCACCCCTCCACTTT; CDR3: CAWSSGPTSPLHF
D: .; size: .; J: TRBJ1-2; V: TRBV29-1; DNA: TGCAGCGTTGAGACAGGCCTTAACTATGGCTACACCTTC; CDR3: CSVETGLNYGYTF
D: .; size: .; J: TRBJ1-5; V: TRBV2; DNA: TGTGCCAGCAGTGCACTGGGATTAAATCAGCCCCAGCATTTT; CDR3: CASSALGLNQPQHF
D: TRBD2; size: .; J: TRBJ2-5; V: TRBV6-6; DNA: TGTGCCAGCAGCCACACTGGGACTAGCGGAGAGACCCAGTACTTC; CDR3: CASSHTGTSGETQYF
D: .; size: .; J: TRBJ1-5; V: TRBV10-3; DNA: TGTGCCATCAGTGAGCAGGGGTCGTTGAATCAGCCCCAGCATTTT; CDR3: CAISEQGSLNQPQHF
D: .; size: .; J: TRBJ1-1; V: TRBV7-9; DNA: TGTGCCAGCAGCCCCCCATCAACGCAGATCGAAGCTTTCTTT; CDR3: CASSPPSTQIEAFF
D: TRBD2; size: .; J: TRBJ2-1; V: TRBV7-3; DNA: TGTGCCAGCACCGCGAGCGGGGGGCTGTACAATGAGCAGTTCTTC; CDR3: CASTASGGLYNEQFF
D: TRBD1; size: few; J: TRBJ1-5; V: TRBV19; DNA: TGTGCCAGTAGTGTGGACAGGGGGCGTTGGCAGCCCCAGCATTTT; CDR3: CASSVDRGRWQPQHF
D: .; size: .; J: TRBJ2-3; V: TRBV11-3; DNA: TGTGCCAGCTCGTTAGGGGACAGCGGGGCCAATACGCAGTATTTT; CDR3: CASSLGDSGANTQYF
D: .; size: .; J: TRBJ2-6; V: TRBV6-4; DNA: TGTGCCAGCAGTGCCGACTCTGGGGCCAACGTCCTGACTTTC; CDR3: CASSADSGANVLTF
D: .; size: once; J: TRBJ2-7; V: TRBV11-2; DNA: TGTGCCAGCAGCCCCATCGGGGGCGGGAAGTACTTC; CDR3: CASSPIGGGKYF
D: .; size: .; J: TRBJ2-7; V: TRBV4-3; DNA: TGCGCCAGCAGCCAAGATGGAAGCTCCGAGCAGTACTTC; CDR3: CASSQDGSSEQYF
D: TRBD2; size: .; J: TRBJ2-3; V: TRBV14; DNA: TGTGCCAGCAGCCCTGGGGGGGTCCTCGATACGCAGTATTTT; CDR3: CASSPGGVLDTQYF
D: .; size: .; J: TRBJ2-3; V: TRBV21-1; DNA: TGTGCCAGCAGCAAAGTAGGGGACAGATGGTATTTT; CDR3: CASSKVGDRWYF
D: .; size: .; J: TRBJ2-1; V: TRBV6-1; DNA: TGTGCCAGCAGTGAAGGTCTAGGGTATGAGCAGTTCTTC; CDR3: CASSEGLGYEQFF
D: .; size: .; J: TRBJ2-2; V: TRBV4-1; DNA: TGCGCCAGCAGCCAAGTTCGGATTCAGGGAGGCACCGGGGAGCTGTTTTTT; CDR3: CASSQVRIQGGTGELFF
D: .; size: .; J: TRBJ1-1; V: TRBV11-3; DNA: TGTGCCAGCAGCTCCACCAGACGTGCCCCAAAAGCTTTCTTT; CDR3: CASSSTRRAPKAFF
D: TRBD2; size: .; J: TRBJ2-1; V: TRBV6-1; DNA: TGTGCCAGCACCGGACTAGCGGAATACAATGAGCAGTTCTTC; CDR3: CASTGLAEYNEQFF
D: .; size: .; J: TRBJ1-6; V: TRBV11-2; DNA: TGTGCCAGCAGCCCCCGGGAATCACCCCTCCACTTT; CDR3: CASSPRESPLHF
D: .; size: .; J: TRBJ1-1; V: TRBV30; DNA: TGTGCCTGGAGTACGCAGGGAGAAGCTTTCTTT; CDR3: CAWSTQGEAFF
D: .; size: .; J: TRBJ1-6; V: TRBV29-1; DNA: TGCAGCGTAAGGGAAGGGGGAAATTCACCCCTCCACTTT; CDR3: CSVREGGNSPLHF
D: .; size: once; J: TRBJ1-1; V: TRBV6-5; DNA: TGTGCCAGCAGGGATACAGGGAAGGAGGGTGAAGCTTTCTTT; CDR3: CASRDTGKEGEAFF
D: .; size: medium-sized; J: TRBJ1-6; V: TRBV7-9; DNA: TGTGCCAGCAGCTTAAGGACTAAAAATTCACCCCTCCACTTT; CDR3: CASSLRTKNSPLHF
D: TRBD1; size: .; J: TRBJ1-2; V: TRBV5-1; DNA: TGCGCCAGCAGCTTGGACGGACAGGGAATCTATCAAGGCTACACCTTC; CDR3: CASSLDGQGIYQGYTF
D: .; size: .; J: TRBJ1-1; V: TRBV18; DNA: TGTGCCAGCTCACCGATCCTGGAAGGCACTGAAGCTTTCTTT; CDR3: CASSPILEGTEAFF
D: .; size: .; J: TRBJ2-3; V: TRBV29-1; DNA: TGCAGCGTTGACACAGATACGCAGTATTTT; CDR3: CSVDTDTQYF
D: .; size: .; J: TRBJ2-7; V: TRBV27; DNA: TGTGCCAGCAGTTTATCGCCCCTCAGGGCGCGGTACTTC; CDR3: CASSLSPLRARYF
D: TRBD1; size: .; J: TRBJ2-3; V: TRBV5-1; DNA: TGCGCCAGCAGCACCGGGACAGCCACAGATACGCAGTATTTT; CDR3: CASSTGTATDTQYF
D: .; size: .; J: TRBJ2-7; V: TRBV28; DNA: TGTGCCAGCAACCCAACAGGGAGCCTAACCTACGAGCAGTACTTC; CDR3: CASNPTGSLTYEQYF
D: .; size: .; J: TRBJ1-1; V: TRBV7-8; DNA: TGTGCCAGCAGCCACGGACCCCTAGGGTCAGCTTTCTTT; CDR3: CASSHGPLGSAFF
D: .; size: many; J: TRBJ1-1; V: TRBV7-2; DNA: TGTGCCAGCAGTTACAGTCGGGGGATGAACACTGAAGCTTTCTTT; CDR3: CASSYSRGMNTEAFF